These 23 T cell receptor beta chains were all obtained from the same sample, sequenced in a study of T cells after somatic rescue of genetic block. The method was immunoSEQ multiplex PCR; TCRdb's version includes in-frame clones alone and lacks a portion of them. Of 85,000 to 90,000 clones in the sample, 80% to 90% were seen once. Specimen: peripheral blood mononuclear cells (PBMCs). All receptors derive from a woman aged 18-29 years.

J is TRBJ1-1 and V is TRBV7-8; D not certain. Per the germline V gene, CDR1 is SGHVS and CDR2 is FQNEAQ. The V and J ends lost 2 bases and 1 base respectively, with 11 bases between them. CDR3 length equals 15 residues. The CDR3 DNA reads as TGTGCCAGCAGCTTATCGCCCGGAAAGAACACTGAAGCTTTCTTT. Translating it yields CASSLSPGKNTEAFF.

The rearrangement uses TRBV5-1 and TRBJ1-1, with unresolved D. Trimming cost V 2 bases and J 11 bases, with 22 bases left between them. The CDR3 length is 15 residues. Germline V gene sequence: CDR1 SGHRS, CDR2 YFSETQ. The CDR3 region is CASSLAPAPESEAFF. The DNA of the CDR3 is TGCGCCAGCAGCTTAGCCCCGGCGCCGGAGAGCGAGGCTTTCTTT.

This clone occurred once. The chain links TRBV30 to TRBJ1-1; D might be TRBD1 (6 bases). Trimming left V 2 bases short and J 1 base short, with 14 bases between. CDR1 and CDR2 from the germline V gene are GTSNPN and SVGIG (reference sequence). The CDR3 loop spans 15 amino acids. For the CDR3, the DNA is TGTGCCTGGAGTCCAGGGGTGGGGAAGAACACTGAAGCTTTCTTT. As protein: CAWSPGVGKNTEAFF. Looking up the rest from reference TRBV30 and TRBJ1-1 gives the full variable domain: SQTIHQWPATLVQPVGSPLSLECTVEGTSNPNLYWYRQAAGRGLQLLFYSVGIGQISSEVPQNLSASRPQDRQFILSSKKLLLSDSGFYLCAWSPGVGKNTEAFFGQGTRLTVV.

Only a few counts were recorded for this clone. The V call is TRBV28, the J call TRBJ2-3, with 10 bases aligning to TRBD2. This CDR3 has 17 residues. V dropped 10 bases and J dropped 8; count of bases not matched to a gene: 21. The germline V gene has CDR1 MDHEN and CDR2 SYDVKM. CDR3 in amino acids: CATTSPRLAGPHGTQYF. CDR3 nucleotides: TGTGCCACCACTTCCCCGCGACTAGCGGGCCCTCACGGTACGCAGTATTTT.

This clone is deemed medium-sized. The V and J genes are TRBV5-1 and TRBJ2-7; 9 bases align to TRBD2. This CDR3 has 15 amino acids. The germline gives CDR1 SGHRS, CDR2 YFSETQ. After removal of 4 bases from V and 4 bases from J, the junction contained 9 bases not matched to a gene. The CDR3 loop is CASSPAGGLSYEQYF. CDR3 sequence (DNA): TGCGCCAGCAGCCCGGCGGGGGGGCTATCATACGAGCAGTACTTC.

The J gene is TRBJ1-4, the V gene TRBV5-8; a weak D match, TRBD1 (5 bases). Germline lookup yields CDR1 SGHTS and CDR2 YDEGEE. The CDR3 loop spans 15 amino acids. The ends were cut back, 0 bases at V and 8 bases at J, with 14 bases in the middle. The CDR3 DNA reads TGTGCCAGCAGCTTGGGAGGGGTCGCGGACGAAAAACTGTTTTTT. This translates into CASSLGGVADEKLFF.

The rearrangement links TRBV5-1 to TRBJ1-1, with D possibly TRBD1 on 6 matching bases. Trimming took off 0 bases at V and 5 bases at J, with 11 bases between the two ends. Germline-derived CDR1 and CDR2 are SGHRS and YFSETQ. The CDR3 covers 14 residues. CDR3 protein: CASSLGTEGTEAFF. The CDR3 DNA follows: TGCGCCAGCAGCTTGGGGACAGAGGGGACTGAAGCTTTCTTT.

This chain joins TRBV5-1 and TRBJ2-7; a weak D match, TRBD1 (7 bases). There are 16 residues in the CDR3. V lost 6 bases to trimming and J lost 0 bases, with 19 bases between them. CDR1 and CDR2 from the germline V gene are SGHRS and YFSETQ. The CDR3 DNA reads TGCGCCAGCACACGAGACAGGGTGGGGGGCTCCTACGAGCAGTACTTC. It specifies CASTRDRVGGSYEQYF.

The chain recombines TRBV7-2 with TRBJ2-2; unclear D gene. CDR3 length equals 13 residues. V was clipped by 3 bases and J by 7 bases, with 9 bases between them. Germline-derived CDR1 and CDR2 are SGHTA and FQGNSA. The CDR3 protein is CASSFGTGGELFF. CDR3 DNA sequence: TGTGCCAGCAGCTTCGGAACCGGCGGGGAGCTGTTTTTT.

This clone has just one count. V is TRBV11-2 and J is TRBJ1-2, with 11 bases that match TRBD1. V was clipped by 0 bases and J by 4 bases; unmatched bases: 4. Germline lookup yields CDR1 SGHAT and CDR2 FQNNGV. This CDR3 is 16 amino acids long. The CDR3 nucleotides read TGTGCCAGCAGCTTAGAGCGGGACAGGGGGGGCTATGGCTACACCTTC. This gives the protein CASSLERDRGGYGYTF.

The chain recombines TRBV12-5 with TRBJ2-3; no firm D call. CDR1 LGHNT and CDR2 FRNRAP come from the germline V gene. This CDR3 comprises 11 residues. V shed 8 bases and J shed 3 bases, with 6 bases lying between them. The chain's CDR3 is CASSQTDTQYF. The CDR3 coding sequence is TGTGCTAGTAGTCAGACAGATACGCAGTATTTT.

J is TRBJ1-5 and V is TRBV6-1; 10 bases are shared with TRBD1. Trimming removed 1 base from V and 5 bases from J; junction bases left unmatched: 2. The V gene's germline CDR1 is MNHNS and CDR2 SASEGT. The CDR3 sequence is 15 residues long. CDR3 sequence reads: CASSEGTGGHQPQHF. CDR3 in DNA: TGTGCCAGCAGTGAAGGGACAGGGGGTCATCAGCCCCAGCATTTT.

This clone occurred once. The genes are TRBV10-3 and TRBJ2-7, with D tentatively TRBD1 (6 bases). Deletions cut 8 bases from V and 5 bases from J, with 19 bases between. The germline CDR1 and CDR2 sequences are ENHRY and SYGVKD. The CDR3 is 14 residues long. The CDR3 sequence: CAIGRDTRFDEQYF. CDR3 sequence (DNA): TGTGCCATCGGCCGGGACACACGTTTCGACGAGCAGTACTTC.

The genes are TRBV6-1 and TRBJ2-1; D remains ambiguous. Per the germline V gene, CDR1 is MNHNS and CDR2 is SASEGT. This CDR3 is 15 amino acids long. V lost 3 bases and J 3 bases, leaving 12 bases between the germline ends. This chain's CDR3 is CASSEVVGYYNEQFF. The CDR3 DNA is TGTGCCAGCAGTGAGGTTGTGGGGTACTACAATGAGCAGTTCTTC.

CDR3 amino acids: CASSIGRVYGDGYTF. The CDR3 nucleotides read TGTGCCAGTAGTATAGGCCGGGTGTATGGGGATGGCTACACCTTC. The chain links TRBV19 to TRBJ1-2; D remains unclear. In germline, CDR1 is LNHDA, CDR2 SQIVND (reference sequence). This CDR3 is 15 amino acids long. Trimming shortened V by 1 base and J by 6 bases, and 15 bases separated the two germline ends. The full variable domain, its missing parts supplied by reference TRBV19 and TRBJ1-2, is DGGITQSPKYLFRKEGQNVTLSCEQNLNHDAMYWYRQDPGQGLRLIYYSQIVNDFQKGDIAEGYSVSREKKESFPLTVTSAQKNPTAFYLCASSIGRVYGDGYTFGSGTRLTVV.

This clone was counted a single time. V gene TRBV12-5 combines with J gene TRBJ2-5; maybe TRBD2 (6 bases). The CDR3 runs 12 residues. Per the germline V gene, CDR1 is LGHNT and CDR2 is FRNRAP. CDR3 DNA sequence: TGTGCCACTAGCCGAGACCAAGAGACCCAGTACTTC. Its translation is CATSRDQETQYF. Based on the CDR3 plus reference TRBV12-5 and TRBJ2-5, the full variable domain is DARVTQTPRHKVTEMGQEVTMRCQPILGHNTVFWYRQTMMQGLELLAYFRNRAPLDDSGMPKDRFSAEMPDATLATLKIQPSEPRDSAVYFCATSRDQETQYFGPGTRLLVL.

The chain joins TRBV10-3 to TRBJ1-1, with D possibly being TRBD1 (6 bases). The CDR3 contains 15 residues. The V gene lost 6 bases and the J gene lost 0 bases, with 14 bases spanning the gap. The germline V gene encodes CDR1 ENHRY and CDR2 SYGVKD. For the CDR3, the DNA is TGTGCCATCAGCCGTACAGGGTCTATGAACACTGAAGCTTTCTTT. It specifies CAISRTGSMNTEAFF.

V is TRBV4-2 and J is TRBJ1-5; the match to TRBD1 covers 9 bases. This CDR3 spans 16 amino acids. V was pared by 1 base and J by 7 bases, with 8 bases of the junction left unmatched. The germline V gene encodes CDR1 LGHNA and CDR2 YNFKEQ. CDR3 amino acids: CASSQGSGQGVQPQHF. CDR3 sequence (DNA): TGTGCCAGCAGCCAAGGGTCGGGACAGGGTGTACAGCCCCAGCATTTT.

The chain has TRBV9 and TRBJ2-3, with D possibly being TRBD2 (6 bases). This CDR3 region has 14 residues. Germline values: CDR1 SGDLS, CDR2 YYNGEE. Deletions cut 4 bases from V and 4 bases from J, with 13 bases between. In nucleotides, the CDR3 is TGTGCCAGCAGCCCCGGGGGTAGTTCAGATACGCAGTATTTT. This translates into CASSPGGSSDTQYF.

J is TRBJ2-7 and V is TRBV5-6; tentative D call: TRBD2 (7 bases). Germline V gene data show CDR1 as SGHDT and CDR2 as YYEEEE. Trimming removed 4 bases from V and 0 bases from J, with 17 bases in between. CDR3 length equals 16 residues. The CDR3, as DNA: TGTGCCAGCAGCGCTTGGGGGGGCTCCTACTCCTACGAGCAGTACTTC. This translates into CASSAWGGSYSYEQYF.

The CDR3 bases are TGCGCCAGCAGCCTCCGGGACAGGGTTTCGACAGGGGATGGCTACACCTTC. The encoded protein is CASSLRDRVSTGDGYTF. This chain connects TRBV4-1 to TRBJ1-2; 9 bases are shared with TRBD1. The CDR3 extends over 17 amino acids. Looked up from germline, CDR1 is MGHRA and CDR2 is YSYEKL. After removal of 4 bases from V and 6 bases from J, the junction contained 15 bases not matched to a gene.

The chain is built from TRBV15 and TRBJ2-4; D possibly corresponds to TRBD1 (5 bases). This CDR3 is 20 amino acids long. Per the germline V gene, CDR1 is LNHNV and CDR2 is YYDKDF (reference sequence). The V end lost 4 bases, the J end lost 1 base, and 26 bases lay between the germline ends. The CDR3: CATSTLGQGLAGLAKNIQYF. The CDR3 DNA follows: TGTGCCACCAGCACATTAGGGCAGGGTCTGGCTGGTTTGGCCAAAAACATTCAGTACTTC.

The chain uses TRBV28 and TRBJ1-1, with D unresolved. Germline-derived CDR1 and CDR2 are MDHEN and SYDVKM. This CDR3 spans 13 amino acids. V dropped 5 bases and J dropped 0 bases, with 7 bases sitting between them. In DNA, the CDR3 is TGTGCCAGCAGTCCACCGATGAACACTGAAGCTTTCTTT. It translates to CASSPPMNTEAFF.